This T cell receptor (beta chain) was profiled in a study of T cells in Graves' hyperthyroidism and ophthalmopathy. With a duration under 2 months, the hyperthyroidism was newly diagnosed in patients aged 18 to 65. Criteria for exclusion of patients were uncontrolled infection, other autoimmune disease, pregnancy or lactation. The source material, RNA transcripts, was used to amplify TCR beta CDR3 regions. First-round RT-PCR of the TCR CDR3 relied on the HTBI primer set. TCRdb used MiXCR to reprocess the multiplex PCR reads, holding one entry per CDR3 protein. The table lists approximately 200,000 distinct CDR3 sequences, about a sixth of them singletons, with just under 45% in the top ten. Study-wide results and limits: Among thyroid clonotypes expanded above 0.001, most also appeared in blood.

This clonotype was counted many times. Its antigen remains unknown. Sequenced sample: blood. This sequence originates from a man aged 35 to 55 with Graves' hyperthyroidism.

The CDR3 nucleotides are TGTGCCAGCAGAGCAGATCCTGGGGCATACAATGAGCAGTTCTTC. It translates to CASRADPGAYNEQFF. J is TRBJ2-1 and V is TRBV28, with TRBD1 as a possible D gene (5 bases). The CDR3 totals 15 residues. Germline lookup yields CDR1 MDHEN and CDR2 SYDVKM. Trimming took 6 bases from V and 4 from J, leaving 16 bases between them.